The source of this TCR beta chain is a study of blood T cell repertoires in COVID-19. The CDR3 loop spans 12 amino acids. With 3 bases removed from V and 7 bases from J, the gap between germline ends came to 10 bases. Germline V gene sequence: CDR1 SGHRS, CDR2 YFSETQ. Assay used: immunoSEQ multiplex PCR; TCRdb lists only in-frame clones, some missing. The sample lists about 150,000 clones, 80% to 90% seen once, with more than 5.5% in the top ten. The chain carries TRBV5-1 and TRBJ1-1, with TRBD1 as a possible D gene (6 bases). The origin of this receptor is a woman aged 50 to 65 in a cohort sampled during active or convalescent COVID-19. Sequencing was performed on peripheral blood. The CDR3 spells CASSSTGSEAFF. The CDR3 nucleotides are TGCGCCAGCAGCTCTACAGGGAGTGAAGCTTTCTTT.